This is a list of T cell receptor beta chains from one sample in a study of blood T cell repertoires in COVID-19. Some clones are missing from TCRdb's copy, which holds only in-frame ones; the method was immunoSEQ multiplex PCR. The sample holds approximately 280,000 clones, approximately 88% seen once. The sequencing sample was made of peripheral blood. The origin of the receptors is a man in his fifties or sixties with acute or convalescent COVID-19. The CDR3 runs from the conserved cysteine through the conserved F or W. D genes are given only for firm matches. Size tells how often a clone was seen (once, few, many) or the class of an expanded clone, and some rows leave it out.

clone size: NA
V gene: TRBV10-3
D gene: TRBD2
J gene: TRBJ2-4
CDR3 protein: CAISEGLVTPGNIQYF
CDR3 DNA: TGTGCCATCAGTGAGGGACTAGTCACCCCGGGAAACATTCAGTACTTC

clone size: NA
V gene: TRBV7-3
D gene: TRBD2
J gene: TRBJ2-1
CDR3 protein: CASSLAGGREQFF
CDR3 DNA: TGTGCCAGCAGCTTAGCGGGGGGGCGTGAGCAGTTCTTC

clone size: NA
V gene: TRBV7-9
D gene: NA
J gene: TRBJ1-1
CDR3 protein: CASSPIGAGYTEAFF
CDR3 DNA: TGTGCCAGCAGCCCCATTGGGGCCGGATACACTGAAGCTTTCTTT

clone size: NA
V gene: TRBV4-1
D gene: TRBD1
J gene: TRBJ2-7
CDR3 protein: CASSPGQGEAYEQYF
CDR3 DNA: TGCGCCAGCAGCCCCGGACAGGGGGAGGCCTACGAGCAGTACTTC

clone size: NA
V gene: TRBV12-3/TRBV12-4
D gene: TRBD2
J gene: TRBJ2-3
CDR3 protein: CASSSLGLAWYF
CDR3 DNA: TGTGCCAGCAGTTCCCTGGGACTAGCGTGGTATTTT

clone size: once
V gene: TRBV10-1
D gene: NA
J gene: TRBJ2-2
CDR3 protein: CASSELGGENTGELFF
CDR3 DNA: TGCGCCAGCAGTGAGTTGGGCGGGGAGAACACCGGGGAGCTGTTTTTT

clone size: NA
V gene: TRBV5-6
D gene: NA
J gene: TRBJ1-3
CDR3 protein: CASSFGVPGNTIYF
CDR3 DNA: TGTGCCAGCAGCTTCGGGGTCCCTGGAAACACCATATATTTT

clone size: few
V gene: TRBV27
D gene: TRBD2
J gene: TRBJ2-2
CDR3 protein: CASSRTSGGNTGELFF
CDR3 DNA: TGTGCCAGCAGTAGGACTAGCGGGGGGAACACCGGGGAGCTGTTTTTT

clone size: NA
V gene: TRBV10-2
D gene: NA
J gene: TRBJ1-3
CDR3 protein: CASSEGYVRSGNTIYF
CDR3 DNA: TGCGCCAGCAGTGAGGGGTACGTCAGGTCTGGAAACACCATATATTTT

clone size: NA
V gene: TRBV9
D gene: NA
J gene: TRBJ1-2
CDR3 protein: CASSPMEGLRGYTF
CDR3 DNA: TGTGCCAGCAGCCCCATGGAGGGGTTAAGAGGCTACACCTTC